The rows below give T cell receptor beta chains drawn from one sample of a study of PD-1 blockade in mismatch repair-deficient tumors. This table comes from immunoSEQ multiplex PCR, and its TCRdb copy is limited to in-frame clones, with some not included. The sample holds around 49,000 clones, 77% seen once. Sequenced here: PBMCs, sampled before pembrolizumab treatment. The receptors come from an adult with mismatch repair-deficient cancer. Each CDR3 is given with its conserved first and last residue. The order of the fields is J gene, clone size, D gene, V gene, CDR3 length, CDR3 protein, CDR3 DNA. A D gene is named only where the DNA matches it firmly. Size tells how often a clone was seen (once, few, many) or the class of an expanded clone, and some rows leave it out.

j_gene: TRBJ1-2
abundance: NA
d_gene: NA
v_gene: TRBV7-9
len: 13
CDR3aa: CASSGRKHYGYTF
CDR3nt: TGTGCCAGCAGCGGCAGGAAACACTATGGCTACACCTTC

j_gene: TRBJ1-1
abundance: NA
d_gene: NA
v_gene: TRBV19
len: 17
CDR3aa: CASSTNKYSSMNTEAFF
CDR3nt: TGTGCCAGTAGTACCAACAAGTACTCCTCCATGAACACTGAAGCTTTCTTT

j_gene: TRBJ1-2
abundance: NA
d_gene: TRBD1
v_gene: TRBV5-6
len: 13
CDR3aa: CASSPGTGYGYTF
CDR3nt: TGTGCCAGCAGCCCCGGGACAGGCTATGGCTACACCTTC

j_gene: TRBJ1-2
abundance: NA
d_gene: NA
v_gene: TRBV10-3
len: 14
CDR3aa: CAISDPGVNYGYTF
CDR3nt: TGTGCCATCAGTGACCCCGGGGTTAACTATGGCTACACCTTC

j_gene: TRBJ2-7
abundance: few
d_gene: NA
v_gene: TRBV5-1
len: 12
CDR3aa: CASSSDNYEQYF
CDR3nt: TGCGCCAGCAGCTCGGACAACTACGAGCAGTACTTC

j_gene: TRBJ2-3
abundance: NA
d_gene: TRBD1
v_gene: TRBV7-3
len: 16
CDR3aa: CASSPGTGYDTDTQYF
CDR3nt: TGTGCCAGCAGTCCAGGGACAGGGTATGACACAGATACGCAGTATTTT

j_gene: TRBJ2-3
abundance: NA
d_gene: NA
v_gene: TRBV27
len: 13
CDR3aa: CASSPLGADTQYF
CDR3nt: TGTGCCAGCAGCCCCCTGGGGGCAGATACGCAGTATTTT

j_gene: TRBJ2-7
abundance: NA
d_gene: TRBD1
v_gene: TRBV19
len: 13
CDR3aa: CASSRTGLYEQYF
CDR3nt: TGTGCCAGTAGTCGGACAGGATTGTACGAGCAGTACTTC

j_gene: TRBJ1-2
abundance: medium-sized
d_gene: NA
v_gene: TRBV9
len: 13
CDR3aa: CASSVGTLDGYTF
CDR3nt: TGTGCCAGCAGCGTAGGGACGCTTGATGGCTACACCTTC

j_gene: TRBJ2-5
abundance: NA
d_gene: TRBD2
v_gene: TRBV6-5
len: 15
CDR3aa: CATRKPLAGGETQYF
CDR3nt: TGTGCCACCAGAAAACCTCTAGCGGGAGGAGAGACCCAGTACTTC

j_gene: TRBJ2-5
abundance: NA
d_gene: TRBD2
v_gene: TRBV5-4
len: 12
CDR3aa: CASRGTSETQYF
CDR3nt: TGTGCCAGCAGGGGGACTAGCGAGACCCAGTACTTC

j_gene: TRBJ2-7
abundance: NA
d_gene: NA
v_gene: TRBV27
len: 13
CDR3aa: CASKRGQYYEQYF
CDR3nt: TGTGCCAGCAAGCGGGGACAGTACTACGAGCAGTACTTC

j_gene: TRBJ1-1
abundance: once
d_gene: NA
v_gene: TRBV6-6
len: 16
CDR3aa: CASSQRETVKNTEAFF
CDR3nt: TGTGCCAGCAGTCAACGGGAGACAGTCAAGAACACTGAAGCTTTCTTT

j_gene: TRBJ2-7
abundance: NA
d_gene: TRBD2
v_gene: TRBV4-3
len: 15
CDR3aa: CASSQGLEAGDEQYF
CDR3nt: TGCGCCAGCAGCCAGGGACTAGAGGCGGGAGACGAGCAGTACTTC

j_gene: TRBJ2-1
abundance: NA
d_gene: TRBD2
v_gene: TRBV18
len: 17
CDR3aa: CASSKRLAESSYNEQFF
CDR3nt: TGTGCCAGCTCAAAAAGACTAGCGGAAAGCTCCTACAATGAGCAGTTCTTC

j_gene: TRBJ2-7
abundance: NA
d_gene: TRBD2
v_gene: TRBV9
len: 12
CDR3aa: CASSTLAGEQYF
CDR3nt: TGTGCCAGCAGCACCCTAGCGGGCGAGCAGTACTTC

j_gene: TRBJ1-5
abundance: NA
d_gene: NA
v_gene: TRBV5-5
len: 15
CDR3aa: CASSSQGRLGQPQHF
CDR3nt: TGTGCCAGCAGCTCGCAGGGTAGACTGGGTCAGCCCCAGCATTTT

j_gene: TRBJ2-7
abundance: few
d_gene: NA
v_gene: TRBV7-9
len: 14
CDR3aa: CASSLAADSHEQYF
CDR3nt: TGTGCCAGCAGCTTAGCGGCCGATAGCCACGAGCAGTACTTC

j_gene: TRBJ2-7
abundance: NA
d_gene: NA
v_gene: TRBV5-1
len: 16
CDR3aa: CASSLARASPSYEQYF
CDR3nt: TGCGCCAGCAGCTTGGCCCGAGCATCTCCTTCCTACGAGCAGTACTTC

j_gene: TRBJ1-5
abundance: NA
d_gene: NA
v_gene: TRBV4-1
len: 14
CDR3aa: CASSQDGVDQPQHF
CDR3nt: TGCGCCAGCAGCCAAGATGGGGTGGATCAGCCCCAGCATTTT

j_gene: TRBJ1-5
abundance: NA
d_gene: NA
v_gene: TRBV10-2
len: 15
CDR3aa: CASSETRGSNQPQHF
CDR3nt: TGCGCCAGCAGTGAAACTCGGGGGAGCAATCAGCCCCAGCATTTT

j_gene: TRBJ2-2
abundance: few
d_gene: TRBD2
v_gene: TRBV5-1
len: 18
CDR3aa: CASSPQGLAGVRTGELFF
CDR3nt: TGCGCCAGCAGCCCCCAGGGACTAGCGGGAGTGAGGACCGGGGAGCTGTTTTTT